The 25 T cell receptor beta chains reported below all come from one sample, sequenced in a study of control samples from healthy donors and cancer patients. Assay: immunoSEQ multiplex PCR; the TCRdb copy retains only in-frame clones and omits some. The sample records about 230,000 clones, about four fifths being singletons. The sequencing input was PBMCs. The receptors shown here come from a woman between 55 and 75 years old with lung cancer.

In DNA form, the CDR3 reads TGTGCCAGCTCACCGTACCAGGGGTCCGGGGAGCTGTTTTTT. Translating it yields CASSPYQGSGELFF. The V call is TRBV18, the J call TRBJ2-2; D is possibly TRBD1 (6 bases). Germline CDR1 and CDR2: KGHSH and LQKENI. Trimming left V 3 bases short and J 6 bases short, with 11 bases between. CDR3 size: 14 residues.

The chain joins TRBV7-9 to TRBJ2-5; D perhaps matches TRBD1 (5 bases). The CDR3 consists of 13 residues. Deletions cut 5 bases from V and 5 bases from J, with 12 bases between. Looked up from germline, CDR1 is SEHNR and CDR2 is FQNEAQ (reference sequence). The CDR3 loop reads CASSTFQGETQYF. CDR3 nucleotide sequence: TGTGCCAGCAGCACATTCCAGGGCGAGACCCAGTACTTC.

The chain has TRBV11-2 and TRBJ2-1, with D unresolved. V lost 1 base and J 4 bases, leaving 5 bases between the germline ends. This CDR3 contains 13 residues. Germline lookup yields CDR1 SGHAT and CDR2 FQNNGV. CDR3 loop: CASSLVLYNEQFF. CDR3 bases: TGTGCCAGCAGCTTAGTTTTATACAATGAGCAGTTCTTC.

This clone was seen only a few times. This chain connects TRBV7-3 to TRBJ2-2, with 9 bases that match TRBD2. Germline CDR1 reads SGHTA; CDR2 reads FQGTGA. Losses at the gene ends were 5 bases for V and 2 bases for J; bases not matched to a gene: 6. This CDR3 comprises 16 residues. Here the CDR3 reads CASSTTLAGNTGELFF. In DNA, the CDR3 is TGTGCCAGCAGCACTACCCTAGCGGGAAACACCGGGGAGCTGTTTTTT. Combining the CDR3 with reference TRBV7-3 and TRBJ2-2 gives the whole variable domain GAGVSQTPSNKVTEKGKYVELRCDPISGHTALYWYRQSLGQGPEFLIYFQGTGAADDSGLPNDRFFAVRPEGSVSTLKIQRTERGDSAVYLCASSTTLAGNTGELFFGEGSRLTVL.

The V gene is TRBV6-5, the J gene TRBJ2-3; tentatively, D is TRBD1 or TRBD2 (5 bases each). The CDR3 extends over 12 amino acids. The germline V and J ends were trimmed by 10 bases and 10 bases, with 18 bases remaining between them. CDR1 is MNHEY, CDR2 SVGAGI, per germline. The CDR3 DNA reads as TGTGCCACCGGCCCTGCAAGGGGAGCGCAGTATTTT. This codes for CATGPARGAQYF.

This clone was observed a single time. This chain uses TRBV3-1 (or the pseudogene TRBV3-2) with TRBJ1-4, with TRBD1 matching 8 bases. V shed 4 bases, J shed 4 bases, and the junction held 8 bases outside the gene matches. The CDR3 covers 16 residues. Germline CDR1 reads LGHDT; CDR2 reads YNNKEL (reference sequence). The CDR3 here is CASSLFQGAVNEKLFF. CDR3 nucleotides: TGTGCCAGCAGCCTCTTTCAGGGGGCGGTTAATGAAAAACTGTTTTTT.

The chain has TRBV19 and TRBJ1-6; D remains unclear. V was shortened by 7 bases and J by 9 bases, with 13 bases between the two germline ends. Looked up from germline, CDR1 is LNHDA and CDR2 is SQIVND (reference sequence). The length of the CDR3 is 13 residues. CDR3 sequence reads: CASKREVRSPLHF. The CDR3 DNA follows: TGTGCCAGTAAAAGGGAAGTACGTTCACCCCTCCACTTT.

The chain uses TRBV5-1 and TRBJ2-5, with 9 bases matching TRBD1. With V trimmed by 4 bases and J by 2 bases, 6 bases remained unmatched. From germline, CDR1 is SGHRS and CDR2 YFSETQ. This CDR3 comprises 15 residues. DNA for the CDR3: TGCGCCAGCAGCCCTTTTGGACAGGGGCAAGAGACCCAGTACTTC. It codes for CASSPFGQGQETQYF.

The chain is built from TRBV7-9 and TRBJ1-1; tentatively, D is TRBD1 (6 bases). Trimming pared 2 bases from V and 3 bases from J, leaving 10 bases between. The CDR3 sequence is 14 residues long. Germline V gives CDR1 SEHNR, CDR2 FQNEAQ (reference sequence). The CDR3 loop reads CASSLSAGDTEAFF. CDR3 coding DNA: TGTGCCAGCAGCTTAAGCGCAGGGGACACTGAAGCTTTCTTT.

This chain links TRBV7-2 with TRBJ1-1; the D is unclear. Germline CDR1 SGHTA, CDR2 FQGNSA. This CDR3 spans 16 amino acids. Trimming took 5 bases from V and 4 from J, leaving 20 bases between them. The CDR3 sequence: CASSLEVGPWGTEAFF. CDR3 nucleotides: TGTGCCAGCAGCCTCGAAGTGGGTCCCTGGGGCACTGAAGCTTTCTTT.

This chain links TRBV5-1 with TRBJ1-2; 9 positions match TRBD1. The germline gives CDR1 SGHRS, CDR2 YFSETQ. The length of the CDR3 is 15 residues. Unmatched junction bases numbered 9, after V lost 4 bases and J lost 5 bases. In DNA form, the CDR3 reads TGCGCCAGCAGCCTTGGACAGGGGATTGATTATGGCTACACCTTC. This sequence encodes CASSLGQGIDYGYTF.

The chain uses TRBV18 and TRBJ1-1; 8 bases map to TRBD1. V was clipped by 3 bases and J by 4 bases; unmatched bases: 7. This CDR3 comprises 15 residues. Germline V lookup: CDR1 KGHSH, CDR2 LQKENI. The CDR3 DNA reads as TGTGCCAGCTCACCGGTCGCGACAGGGGTCACTGAAGCTTTCTTT. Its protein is CASSPVATGVTEAFF.

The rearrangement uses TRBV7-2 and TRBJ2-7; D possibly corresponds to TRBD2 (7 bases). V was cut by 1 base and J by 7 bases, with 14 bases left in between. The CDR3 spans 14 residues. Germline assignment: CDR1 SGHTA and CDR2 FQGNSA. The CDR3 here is CASSLGGGGREQYF. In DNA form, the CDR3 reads TGTGCCAGCAGCTTAGGGGGAGGGGGTAGGGAGCAGTACTTC. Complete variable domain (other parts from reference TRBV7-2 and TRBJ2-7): GAGVSQSPSNKVTEKGKDVELRCDPISGHTALYWYRQSLGQGLEFLIYFQGNSAPDKSGLPSDRFSAERTGGSVSTLTIQRTQQEDSAVYLCASSLGGGGREQYFGPGTRLTVT.

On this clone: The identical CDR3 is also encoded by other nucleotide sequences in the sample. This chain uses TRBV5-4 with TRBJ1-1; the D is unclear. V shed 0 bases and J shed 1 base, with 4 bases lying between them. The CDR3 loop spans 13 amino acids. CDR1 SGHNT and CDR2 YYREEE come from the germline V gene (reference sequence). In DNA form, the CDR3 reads TGTGCCAGCAGCTTGGGGAGGAACACTGAAGCTTTCTTT. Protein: CASSLGRNTEAFF.

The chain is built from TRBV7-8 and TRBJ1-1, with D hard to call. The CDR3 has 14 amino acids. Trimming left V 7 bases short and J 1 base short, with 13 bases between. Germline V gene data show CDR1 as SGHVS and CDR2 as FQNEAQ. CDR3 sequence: CASKLLTGNTEAFF. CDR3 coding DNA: TGTGCCAGCAAATTGCTAACGGGGAACACTGAAGCTTTCTTT.

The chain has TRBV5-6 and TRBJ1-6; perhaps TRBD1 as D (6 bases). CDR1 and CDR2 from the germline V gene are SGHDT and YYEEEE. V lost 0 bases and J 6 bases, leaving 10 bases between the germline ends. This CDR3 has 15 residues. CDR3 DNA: TGTGCCAGCAGCTTGGGACAGGCCTTTAATTCACCCCTCCACTTT. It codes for CASSLGQAFNSPLHF.

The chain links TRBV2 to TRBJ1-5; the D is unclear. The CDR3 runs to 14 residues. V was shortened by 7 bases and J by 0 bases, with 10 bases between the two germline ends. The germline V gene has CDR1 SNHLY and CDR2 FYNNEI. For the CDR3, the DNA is TGTGCCAGCAACCCTATTGATAGCAATCAGCCCCAGCATTTT. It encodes CASNPIDSNQPQHF.

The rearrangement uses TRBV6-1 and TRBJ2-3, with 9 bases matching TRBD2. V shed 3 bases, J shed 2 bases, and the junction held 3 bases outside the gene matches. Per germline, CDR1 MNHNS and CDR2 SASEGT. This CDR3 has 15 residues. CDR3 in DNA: TGTGCCAGCAGTGATCTAGCGGGATACACAGATACGCAGTATTTT. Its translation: CASSDLAGYTDTQYF.

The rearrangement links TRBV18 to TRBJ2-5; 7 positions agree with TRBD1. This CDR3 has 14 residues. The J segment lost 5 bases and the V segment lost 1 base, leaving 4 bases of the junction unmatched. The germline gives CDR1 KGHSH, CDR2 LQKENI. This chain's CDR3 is CASSPQGGGETQYF. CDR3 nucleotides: TGTGCCAGCTCACCACAAGGGGGCGGTGAGACCCAGTACTTC.

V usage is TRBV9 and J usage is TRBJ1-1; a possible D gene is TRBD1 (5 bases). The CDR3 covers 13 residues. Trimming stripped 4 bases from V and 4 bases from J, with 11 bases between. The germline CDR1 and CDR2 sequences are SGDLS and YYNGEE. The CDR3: CASSPQGVTEAFF. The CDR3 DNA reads TGTGCCAGCAGCCCCCAGGGAGTCACTGAAGCTTTCTTT. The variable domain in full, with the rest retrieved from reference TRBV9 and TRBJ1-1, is DSGVTQTPKHLITATGQRVTLRCSPRSGDLSVYWYQQSLDQGLQFLIQYYNGEERAKGNILERFSAQQFPDLHSELNLSSLELGDSALYFCASSPQGVTEAFFGQGTRLTVV.

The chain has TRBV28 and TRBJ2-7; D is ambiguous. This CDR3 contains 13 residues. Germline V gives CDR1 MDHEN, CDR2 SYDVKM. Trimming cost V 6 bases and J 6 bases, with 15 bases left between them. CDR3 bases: TGTGCCAGCAGCCCAGAGTCCGTACGCGAGCAGTACTTC. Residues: CASSPESVREQYF.

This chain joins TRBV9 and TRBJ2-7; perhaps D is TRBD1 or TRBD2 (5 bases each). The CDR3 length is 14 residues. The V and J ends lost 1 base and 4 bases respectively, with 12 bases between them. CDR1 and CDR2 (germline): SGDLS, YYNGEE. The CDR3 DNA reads TGTGCCAGCAGCGTAAACACGGGGACGTACGAGCAGTACTTC. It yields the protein CASSVNTGTYEQYF.

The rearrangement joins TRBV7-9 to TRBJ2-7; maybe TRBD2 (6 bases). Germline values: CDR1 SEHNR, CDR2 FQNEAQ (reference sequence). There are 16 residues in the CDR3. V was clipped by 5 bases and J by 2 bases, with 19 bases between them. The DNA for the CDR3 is TGTGCCAGCAGCCCGCTAAGCCGGGACTCCGCCTACGAGCAGTACTTC. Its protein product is CASSPLSRDSAYEQYF. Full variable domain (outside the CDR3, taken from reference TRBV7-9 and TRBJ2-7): DTGVSQNPRHKITKRGQNVTFRCDPISEHNRLYWYRQTLGQGPEFLTYFQNEAQLEKSRLLSDRFSAERPKGSFSTLEIQRTEQGDSAMYLCASSPLSRDSAYEQYFGPGTRLTVT.

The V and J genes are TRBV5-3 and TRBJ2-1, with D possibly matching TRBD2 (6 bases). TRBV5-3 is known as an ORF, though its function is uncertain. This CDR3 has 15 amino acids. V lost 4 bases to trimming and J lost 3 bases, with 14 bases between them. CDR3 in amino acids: CARSAGPPIYNEQFF. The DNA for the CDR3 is TGTGCCAGAAGCGCGGGACCACCCATCTACAATGAGCAGTTCTTC.

CDR3 region: CASSLQGAVGTEAFF. CDR3 in DNA: TGCGCCAGCAGCTTGCAGGGGGCAGTTGGGACTGAAGCTTTCTTT. This chain connects TRBV5-1 to TRBJ1-1; 8 positions agree with TRBD1. Germline V gives CDR1 SGHRS, CDR2 YFSETQ. V gave up 1 base and J gave up 5 bases; unmatched junction bases: 7. CDR3 length: 15 residues.